This T cell receptor beta chain stems from a study of T cell responses to AZD1222 COVID-19 vaccine. Broader study findings: Sampled repertoires all dated from after the peak T cell response. Most donors were white British and more were female, and clonal diversity was possibly underestimated. A rise in Spike-specific TCR breadth and depth followed two AZD1222 doses. Spike was spanned by vaccine-associated CD4 TCRs, with dominance at 160-218 and 743-854.

The CDR3 has 11 residues. V was clipped by 3 bases and J by 6 bases, with 6 bases between them. The germline V gene encodes CDR1 SGHTA and CDR2 FQGNSA. Clones were sequenced by immunoSEQ multiplex PCR, and TCRdb holds only the in-frame ones, with some missing. The top ten clones hold over 4.5% of a sample with under 110,000 clones, almost 90% of them seen once. Points on this clone: What it recognizes is unknown.

This sample comprised peripheral blood, obtained on day 0 of AZD1222 vaccination. The V call is TRBV7-2, the J call TRBJ2-7; D ambiguous. This receptor was identified in an adult in good health. Here the CDR3 DNA reads TGTGCCAGCAGCTTCAGTGCCGAGCAGTACTTC. It is translated as CASSFSAEQYF.